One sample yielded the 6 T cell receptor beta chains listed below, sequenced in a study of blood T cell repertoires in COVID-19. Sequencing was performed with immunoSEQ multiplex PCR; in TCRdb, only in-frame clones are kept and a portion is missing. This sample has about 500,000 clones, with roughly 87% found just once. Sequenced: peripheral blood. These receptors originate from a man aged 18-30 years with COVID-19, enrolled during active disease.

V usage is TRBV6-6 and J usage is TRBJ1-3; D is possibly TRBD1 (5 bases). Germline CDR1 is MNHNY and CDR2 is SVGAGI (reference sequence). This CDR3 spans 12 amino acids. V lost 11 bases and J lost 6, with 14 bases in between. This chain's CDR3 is CASRGLQNTIYF. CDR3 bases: TGTGCCTCTCGGGGGTTGCAAAACACCATATATTTT.

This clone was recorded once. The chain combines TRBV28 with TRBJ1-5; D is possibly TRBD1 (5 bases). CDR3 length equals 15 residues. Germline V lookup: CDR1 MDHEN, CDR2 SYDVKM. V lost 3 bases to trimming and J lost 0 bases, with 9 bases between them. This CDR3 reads CASSFGGASNQPQHF. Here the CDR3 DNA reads TGTGCCAGCAGTTTCGGAGGGGCTAGCAATCAGCCCCAGCATTTT.

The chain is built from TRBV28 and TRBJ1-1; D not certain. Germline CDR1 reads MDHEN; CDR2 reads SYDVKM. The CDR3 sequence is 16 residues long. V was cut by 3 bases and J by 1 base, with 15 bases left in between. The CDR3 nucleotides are TGTGCCAGCAGTTTCAAGAGTCGGCGGCAGAACACTGAAGCTTTCTTT. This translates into CASSFKSRRQNTEAFF. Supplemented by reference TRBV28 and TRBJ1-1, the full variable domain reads DVKVTQSSRYLVKRTGEKVFLECVQDMDHENMFWYRQDPGLGLRLIYFSYDVKMKEKGDIPEGYSVSREKKERFSLILESASTNQTSMYLCASSFKSRRQNTEAFFGQGTRLTVV.

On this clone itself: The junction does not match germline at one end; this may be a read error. The chain's CDR3 is CASSHSGREETQYF. The CDR3 coding sequence is TGTGCTAGCAGCCATAGCGGGAGGGAAGAGACCCAGTACTTC. The chain recombines TRBV7-7 with TRBJ2-5; 11 nucleotides match TRBD2. Germline assignment: CDR1 SSHAT and CDR2 FNYEAQ (reference sequence). This CDR3 has 14 amino acids.

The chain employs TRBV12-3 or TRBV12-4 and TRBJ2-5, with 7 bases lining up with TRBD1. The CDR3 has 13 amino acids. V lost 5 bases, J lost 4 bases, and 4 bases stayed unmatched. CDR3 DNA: TGTGCCAGCAGTCCTTACAGGGGAGAGACCCAGTACTTC. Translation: CASSPYRGETQYF.

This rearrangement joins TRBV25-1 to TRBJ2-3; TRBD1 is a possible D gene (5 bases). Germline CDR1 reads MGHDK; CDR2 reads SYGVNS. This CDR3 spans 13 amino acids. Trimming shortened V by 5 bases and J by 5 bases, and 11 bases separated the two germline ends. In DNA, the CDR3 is TGTGCCAGCAGTTACCGAACAGGAGATACGCAGTATTTT. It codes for CASSYRTGDTQYF.